This T cell receptor beta chain is drawn from a study of regulatory T cells in long-lasting Graves disease. Study-level findings and limits: Compared with new cases, persistent Graves' patients showed reduced TCR diversity.

This sample's time point: newly diagnosed GD, antithyroid drugs for less than 3 months. The TCR library was made from RNA extracted from PBMCs. Around 8.2 milliliters of peripheral blood went into EDTA tubes. Points on this clonotype: Its antigen remains unidentified.

Assembly of TCR beta libraries relied on iRepertoire HTBI primers together with Arm-PCR of CDR3 regions. TCRdb re-analysed the multiplex PCR reads in MiXCR, keeping a single row per CDR3 protein. The sample has around 450,000 distinct CDR3 sequences, 15% seen once. Germline V gene data show CDR1 as SGHNT and CDR2 as YYREEE (reference sequence). V lost 1 base, J lost 8 bases, and 10 bases stayed unmatched. The CDR3 is made up of 15 amino acids. The sample was also linked to a second study, of T cells in Graves' hyperthyroidism and ophthalmopathy.

The V gene is TRBV5-4, the J gene TRBJ1-2; TRBD1 aligns across 8 bases. The receptor was derived from a woman younger than 45 with Graves disease. Sample: peripheral blood mononuclear cells (PBMCs), taken at new diagnosis, from a patient treated with antithyroid drugs. CDR3 sequence (DNA): TGTGCCAGCAGCTTGAGTGGGCAGGGGGCGTGGGGCTACACCTTC. Translation: CASSLSGQGAWGYTF.